This T cell receptor (beta chain) was observed in a study of shared clonotypes between healthy human individuals (TCRdb year 2020). For the study in its entirety: The cohort comprised a couple of women and a few men aged 18 to 49 years. Blood TCR repertoires of 5 or 6 healthy adults were deeply sequenced to estimate repertoire size and the extent of clonotype sharing between individuals. Between about 0.8 and 9 billion PBMCs per donor were obtained by leukapheresis. To increase sequencing depth and limit assay-specific biases, different laboratories used diverse techniques to prepare libraries and sequence TCR repertoires. Per donor, three plates each were used for CD4 naive and CD4 memory, two for CD8 naive, and one for CD8 memory.

A note on this clone: It lacks a known antigen. Base qualities are not provided; no much larger clone lies one nucleotide away.

Its CDR3 holds 14 amino acids, cysteine through phenylalanine. Only the CDR3 region is kept as DNA, spanning 42 bases read in frame from base 1. CDR1 and CDR2, per the germline V gene, are MDHEN and SYDVKM. V is shortened by 7 bases, J by 6 bases, and the region joining them spans 19 bases. Using the deep immunoSEQ assay, TCR CDR3 regions were amplified from genomic DNA by multiplex PCR. For each cell subset, the extracted genomic DNA was distributed evenly across all wells of several immunoSEQ 96-well plates, and each plate served as one replicate. For sorted subsets, about 200 ng genomic DNA, equal to about 30,000 T cell genomes, was loaded into each replicate PCR. Purified libraries were quantified with a Qubit 3.0 fluorometer, sized on a Bioanalyzer 2100, and re-quantified with the KAPA Library Quantification kit. A separate single-read 150-cycle Illumina NextSeq 550 flow cell was used to sequence each immunoSEQ 96-well plate. In the original analysis: The immunoSEQ output contained only junctional sequences without quality scores, so filtering could not match that applied to full-length reads. To assign V/J genes and CDR3, sequences were annotated using PyIR, a Python wrapper for IgBLAST v1.9, with IMGT germline references. Reads were filtered out if the reads had weak V/J assignments (E-value above 1e-6), no CDR3, stop codons, out-of-frame junctions, or ambiguous translated residues. V3J clonotypes were defined as sequences sharing an identical inferred V gene, J gene, and CDR3 amino acid sequence. The percentage overlap between two repertoires was calculated by dividing the number of shared unique clonotypes by the size of the smaller repertoire. Richness of each repertoire was evaluated using RTK rarefaction, the Chao1 estimator, and Recon v2.1 estimates of unobserved clonotypes. Generation probabilities for all TCRbeta clonotypes obtained by the gDNA method from a handful of donors were computed using OLGA. Entries here come from immuneACCESS through TCRdb and include only in-frame sequences with V and J called. Some clones fail to appear in such tables; in the studies checked, an unresolved V gene covers under half of the shortfall, and the cause of the remainder is unknown. The V and J calls and clone size come from that table; D and trimming were worked out from the DNA. The sample table records about 2.1 million clones; about 94% of these occur just once. The ten largest clones capture approximately 1.6% of the sample.

CD8 naive samples were obtained by positive selection for CCR7 among CD45RO-negative cells, yielding a CD45RA+CCR7+ population from which TemRA cells were excluded. Donors were healthy HIV-negative adults with no recently reported acute infections or vaccinations. Every donor was a Caucasian adult residing in Nashville, Tennessee, USA. Blood was collected by leukapheresis, and PBMCs were isolated by Ficoll-Histopaque density gradient centrifugation and then cryopreserved in liquid nitrogen vapor phase. Analytical flow cytometry was used to check the purity and quantity of each magnetically sorted T cell population. Genomic DNA was isolated from each sorted fraction and quantified by UV absorbance on a Nanodrop 2000c. Beyond this particular receptor, the publication reports: Roughly 5% of naive CD4, around 3.6% of naive CD8, roughly 2.5% of memory CD4, and roughly 0.4% of memory CD8 clonotypes were shared across a few donors. Compared with non-shared clonotypes, the clonotypes found in all four sorted-subset donors had higher generation probabilities. Naive subsets generally had larger estimated clonotype richness than memory subsets. Based on pairwise subsampling, the degree of clonotype sharing among donors was expected to be affected by sequencing depth. Rarefaction of sorted-subset datasets indicated incomplete sequencing despite the large sequencing depth. Sampling was restricted to blood, and TCR repertoires in tissue are likely to differ from TCR repertoires in blood. The small number of donors limited the genetic and exposure-history diversity represented.

The rearranged segments are TRBV28 and TRBJ2-7; a tentative D call is TRBD2 (6 bases match). The sequenced sample consisted of naive CD8+ T cells from PBMCs. Per the publication, the cell subset or site label means: CD45RA+CCR7+. This TCR was recovered from a man aged 18 to 29 in good health. Some clones in this sample may be carry-over from other donors' samples. The bases are TGTGCCAGCACTCTAGGAGGTGGGGGAGGCGAGCAGTACTTC. It translates as CASTLGGGGGEQYF.